Below, one T cell receptor beta chain is given with its context. Its antigen is unknown. The sample comes from a study of response to subunit inactivated influenza vaccine. General study results and limits: That few new T cells are recruited by each seasonal influenza vaccination was the authors' suggestion.

The V end lost 2 bases, the J end lost 4 bases, and 20 bases lay between the germline ends. Per germline, CDR1 SGHTA and CDR2 FQGNSA. The CDR3 consists of 17 residues. TCRdb re-called the RT-PCR reads through MiXCR, storing one row per CDR3 protein. The sample has over 800,000 distinct CDR3 sequences; about 20% are singletons. The TCR sequence derives from a man aged 50-59 years who received an inactivated influenza vaccine. The V and J genes are TRBV7-2 and TRBJ1-2; maybe TRBD1 (5 bases). This specimen consisted of PBMCs from blood, obtained approximately 5 days after vaccination. This chain's CDR3 is CASSLSRHPTALYGYTF. As DNA, the CDR3 is TGTGCCAGCAGCTTATCCCGCCACCCGACAGCTCTCTATGGCTACACCTTC.